There are a few counts of the clone carrying this TCR beta chain. Its matching antigen is unknown. One entry per CDR3 protein, called by TCRdb with MiXCR from the 5' RACE reads. The sample has more than 1.5 million distinct CDR3 sequences; less than 40% are singletons. The CDR3 is made up of 16 amino acids. Per germline, CDR1 SEHNR and CDR2 FQNEAQ (reference sequence). The V gene end was trimmed by 3 bases and the J gene end by 8 bases; junction bases not matched to a gene: 8. The data originate from a study of identical twins. Study-level findings and limits: Potential partial confounding of zero-insertion analyses by invariant MAIT and iNKT cells was noted. While abundant cord blood beta clonotypes carried fewer insertions, memory repertoires showed no such pattern. An excess of low generation probability was shown by twin-shared out-of-frame alpha sequences.

Sequences were obtained from cord blood. The TCR comes from a newborn girl in good health. This sequence joins TRBV7-9 and TRBJ1-4, with 11 bases fitting TRBD1. The chain's CDR3 is CASSFEGQGESEKLFF. The DNA for the CDR3 is TGTGCCAGCAGCTTTGAGGGACAGGGGGAGAGCGAAAAACTGTTTTTT.